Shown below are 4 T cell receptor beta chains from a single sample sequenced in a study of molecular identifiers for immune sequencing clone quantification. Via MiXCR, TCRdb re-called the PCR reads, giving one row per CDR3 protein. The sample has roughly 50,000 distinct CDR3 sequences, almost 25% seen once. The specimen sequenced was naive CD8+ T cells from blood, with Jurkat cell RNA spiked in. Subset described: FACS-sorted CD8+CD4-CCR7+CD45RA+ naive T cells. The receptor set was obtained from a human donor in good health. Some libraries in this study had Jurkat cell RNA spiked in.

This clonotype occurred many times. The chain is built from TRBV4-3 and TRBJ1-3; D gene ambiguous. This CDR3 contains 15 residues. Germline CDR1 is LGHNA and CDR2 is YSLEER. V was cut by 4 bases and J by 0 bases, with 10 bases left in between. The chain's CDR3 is CASSLVENSGNTIYF. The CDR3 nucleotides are TGCGCCAGCAGCCTAGTTGAGAACTCTGGAAACACCATATATTTT.

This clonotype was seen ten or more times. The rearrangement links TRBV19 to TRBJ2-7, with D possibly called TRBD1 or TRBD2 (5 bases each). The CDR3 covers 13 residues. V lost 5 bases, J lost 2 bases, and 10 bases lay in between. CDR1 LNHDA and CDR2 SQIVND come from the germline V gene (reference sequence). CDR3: CASSRGLTYEQYF. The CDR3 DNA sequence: TGTGCCAGTAGTCGGGGCCTTACCTACGAGCAGTACTTC. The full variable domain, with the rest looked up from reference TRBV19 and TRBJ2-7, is DGGITQSPKYLFRKEGQNVTLSCEQNLNHDAMYWYRQDPGQGLRLIYYSQIVNDFQKGDIAEGYSVSREKKESFPLTVTSAQKNPTAFYLCASSRGLTYEQYFGPGTRLTVT.

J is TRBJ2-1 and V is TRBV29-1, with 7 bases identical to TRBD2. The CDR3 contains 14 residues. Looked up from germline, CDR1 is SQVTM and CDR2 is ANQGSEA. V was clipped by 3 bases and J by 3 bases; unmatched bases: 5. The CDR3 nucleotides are TGCAGCGTTGAGGCGGGGGACCGCTACAATGAGCAGTTCTTC. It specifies CSVEAGDRYNEQFF.

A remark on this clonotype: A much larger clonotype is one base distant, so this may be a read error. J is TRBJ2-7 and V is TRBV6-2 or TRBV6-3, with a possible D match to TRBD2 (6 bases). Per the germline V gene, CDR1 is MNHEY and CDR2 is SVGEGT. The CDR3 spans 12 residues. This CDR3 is CASRYSGAEQYF. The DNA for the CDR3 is TGTGCCAGCCGTTACTCGGGAGCGGAGCAGTACTTC.